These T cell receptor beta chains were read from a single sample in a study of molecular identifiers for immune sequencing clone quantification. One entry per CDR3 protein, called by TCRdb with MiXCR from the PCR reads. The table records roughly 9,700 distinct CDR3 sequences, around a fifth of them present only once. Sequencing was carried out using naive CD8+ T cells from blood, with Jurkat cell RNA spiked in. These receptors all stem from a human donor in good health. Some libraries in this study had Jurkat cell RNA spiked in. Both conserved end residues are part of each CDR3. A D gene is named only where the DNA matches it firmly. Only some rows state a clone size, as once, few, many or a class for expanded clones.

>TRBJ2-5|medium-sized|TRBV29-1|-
CSVEFIPETQYF
TGCAGCGTTGAATTTATCCCCGAGACCCAGTACTTC
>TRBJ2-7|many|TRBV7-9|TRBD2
CASSSGLADEQYF
TGTGCCAGCAGCTCGGGACTAGCCGACGAGCAGTACTTC
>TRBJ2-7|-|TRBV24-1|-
CATSEPGGGWEGGRRYEQYF
TGTGCCACCAGTGAGCCAGGGGGCGGTTGGGAGGGCGGGAGGAGGTACGAGCAGTACTTC
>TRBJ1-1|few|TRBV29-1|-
CGVEFTEAFF
TGCGGCGTAGAGTTCACTGAAGCTTTCTTT
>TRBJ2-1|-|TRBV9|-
CASSRSSYNEQFF
TGTGCCAGCTCCCGTAGCTCCTACAATGAGCAGTTCTTC
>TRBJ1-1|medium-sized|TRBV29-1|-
CSVLADTEAFF
TGCAGCGTTCTGGCGGACACTGAAGCTTTCTTT
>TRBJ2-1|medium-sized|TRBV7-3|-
CASSPTSSGNEQFF
TGTGCCAGCAGCCCCACTAGTAGTGGCAATGAGCAGTTCTTC
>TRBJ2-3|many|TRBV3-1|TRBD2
CASGHERESDTQYF
TGTGCCAGCGGTCATGAGCGGGAGAGCGATACGCAGTATTTT
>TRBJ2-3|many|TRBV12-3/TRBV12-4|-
CASSYRTQGGDTQYF
TGTGCCAGCAGTTACCGGACCCAAGGAGGAGATACGCAGTATTTT
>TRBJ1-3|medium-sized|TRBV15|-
CATSREEGNTIYF
TGTGCCACCAGCAGAGAAGAGGGAAACACCATATATTTT
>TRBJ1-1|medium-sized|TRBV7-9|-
CASSFQGGTEAFF
TGTGCCAGCAGCTTCCAAGGTGGGACTGAAGCTTTCTTT
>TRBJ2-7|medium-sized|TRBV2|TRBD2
CASTVGGIAPYEQYF
TGTGCCAGCACCGTCGGGGGGATCGCCCCTTACGAGCAGTACTTC
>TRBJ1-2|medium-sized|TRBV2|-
CASSVATVYGYTF
TGTGCCAGCAGTGTGGCGACAGTCTATGGCTACACCTTC
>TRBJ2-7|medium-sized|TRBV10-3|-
CAISESGGNTEQYF
TGTGCCATCAGTGAGTCTGGCGGGAACACTGAGCAGTACTTC
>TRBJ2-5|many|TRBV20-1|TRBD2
CSASTSGAQETQYF
TGCAGTGCTAGTACCAGCGGGGCCCAAGAGACCCAGTACTTC
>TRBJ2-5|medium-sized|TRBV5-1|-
CASSLDGTGMTQYF
TGCGCCAGCAGCTTGGACGGGACGGGGATGACCCAGTACTTC
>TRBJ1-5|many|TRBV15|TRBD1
CATSRAGTGDQPQHF
TGTGCCACCAGCAGAGCGGGGACAGGGGATCAGCCCCAGCATTTT
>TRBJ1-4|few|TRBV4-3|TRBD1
CASSQPGQGDEKLFF
TGCGCCAGCAGCCAACCGGGACAGGGGGATGAAAAACTGTTTTTT
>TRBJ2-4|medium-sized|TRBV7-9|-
CASSLDKAKNIQYF
TGTGCCAGCAGCCTCGATAAAGCCAAAAACATTCAGTACTTC
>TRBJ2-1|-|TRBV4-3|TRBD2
CASSQDWTSGIWNEQFF
TGCGCCAGCAGCCAGGATTGGACTAGCGGGATATGGAATGAGCAGTTCTTC
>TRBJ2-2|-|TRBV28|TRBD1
CASSLVGTGVTGELFF
TGTGCCAGCAGTTTAGTTGGGACAGGGGTCACCGGGGAGCTGTTTTTT
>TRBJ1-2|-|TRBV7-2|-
CASSIQWGEAANCGYTF
TGTGCCAGCAGCATACAGTGGGGGGAAGCGGCTAACTGTGGCTACACCTTC
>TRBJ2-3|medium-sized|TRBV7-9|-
CASSLFTYGTDTQYF
TGTGCCAGCAGCTTATTTACGTACGGTACAGATACGCAGTATTTT
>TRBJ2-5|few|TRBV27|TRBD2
CASLGLAGETQYF
TGTGCCAGCCTGGGACTAGCGGGAGAGACCCAGTACTTC
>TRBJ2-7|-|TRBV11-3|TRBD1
CASSSRRGTGNEQYF
TGTGCCAGCAGCTCAAGGCGGGGGACAGGGAACGAGCAGTACTTC
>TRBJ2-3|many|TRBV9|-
CASSVGWGYDTQYF
TGTGCCAGCAGCGTAGGTTGGGGCTACGATACGCAGTATTTT
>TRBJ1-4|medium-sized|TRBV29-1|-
CSVEGTRDGRDEKLFF
TGCAGCGTTGAAGGGACCAGGGACGGCCGTGATGAAAAACTGTTTTTT
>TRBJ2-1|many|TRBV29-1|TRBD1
CSGKTGDSYNEQFF
TGCAGCGGGAAGACAGGGGACTCCTACAATGAGCAGTTCTTC
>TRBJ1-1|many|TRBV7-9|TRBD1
CASSLLRQGWAEAFF
TGTGCCAGCAGCTTACTTAGACAGGGATGGGCTGAAGCTTTCTTT
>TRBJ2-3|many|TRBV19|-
CATFFDTQYF
TGTGCCACCTTCTTCGATACGCAGTATTTT
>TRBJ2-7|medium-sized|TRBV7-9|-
CASSPREGGIEQYF
TGTGCCAGCAGCCCGCGAGAGGGGGGGATCGAGCAGTACTTC